This T cell receptor (beta chain) was recovered during a study of response to subunit inactivated influenza vaccine. Whole-study results and caveats: The authors offered the suggestion that each seasonal influenza vaccination recruits few new T cells.

MiXCR was run by TCRdb on the RT-PCR reads, yielding one entry per CDR3 protein. The table lists about 800,000 distinct CDR3 sequences, around 21% of them singletons. Germline assignment: CDR1 SNHLY and CDR2 FYNNEI. Deletions cut 5 bases from V and 5 bases from J, with 11 bases between. This CDR3 is built from 13 residues. A single count supports this clonotype. Antigen unknown. Sequenced here: PBMCs from blood, sampled around 5 days after vaccination. The sequence was obtained from a man between 45 and 60 years old who received an inactivated influenza vaccine. The genes are TRBV2 and TRBJ2-3; D is unresolved. The CDR3 reads CASSSFQKDTQYF. CDR3 nucleotide sequence: TGTGCCAGCAGTTCCTTCCAGAAAGATACGCAGTATTTT.